The source of this TCR beta chain is a study of T cells in Graves' hyperthyroidism and ophthalmopathy. This clonotype has ten or more counts. Its antigen is unknown. Regions amplified from RNA transcripts were the TCR beta CDR3 regions. The TCR CDR3 first-round RT-PCR relied on the HTBI primer set. TCRdb reanalysed the multiplex PCR reads using MiXCR and keeps one entry per CDR3 protein. The sample includes nearly 600,000 distinct CDR3 sequences, around 13% of them seen just once. Patients aged 18 to 65 had newly diagnosed hyperthyroidism lasting under 2 months. V dropped 1 base and J dropped 8 bases, with 18 bases sitting between them. Germline V gene data show CDR1 as MGHRA and CDR2 as YSYEKL. The length of the CDR3 is 17 residues. Overall study findings and caveats: In simple terms, a model built on 13 V-J features told ophthalmopathy apart from stable hyperthyroidism.

This chain joins TRBV4-1 and TRBJ1-6; a possible D gene is TRBD1 (5 bases). Sequenced sample: blood. The TCR originated in a woman aged 25 to 39 with Graves' hyperthyroidism that later progressed to Graves' ophthalmopathy. The CDR3, as DNA: TGCGCCAGCAGCCAAGTGGACATGGGGTTCATCGATTCACCCCTCCACTTT. As protein: CASSQVDMGFIDSPLHF.